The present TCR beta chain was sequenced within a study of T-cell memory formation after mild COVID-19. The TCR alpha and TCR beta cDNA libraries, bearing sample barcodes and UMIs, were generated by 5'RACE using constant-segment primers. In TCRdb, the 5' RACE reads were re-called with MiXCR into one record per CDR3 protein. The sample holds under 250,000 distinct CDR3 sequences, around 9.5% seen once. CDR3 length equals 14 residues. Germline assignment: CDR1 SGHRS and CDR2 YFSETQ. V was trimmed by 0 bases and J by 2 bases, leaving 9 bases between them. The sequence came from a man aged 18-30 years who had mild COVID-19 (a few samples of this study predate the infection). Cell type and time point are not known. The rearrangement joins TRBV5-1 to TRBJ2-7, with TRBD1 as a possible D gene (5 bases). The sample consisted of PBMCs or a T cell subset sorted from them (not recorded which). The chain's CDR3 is CASSLGQTAYEQYF. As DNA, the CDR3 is TGCGCCAGCAGCTTGGGACAGACGGCCTACGAGCAGTACTTC.